This T cell receptor beta chain was recovered during a study of blood T cell repertoires in COVID-19. Study details: COVID-19 samples from acute and convalescent phases originated in the United States, Italy and Spain. Sources were T cells, B-cell-depleted T cells, or PBMCs; the material itself was cDNA or gDNA.

Measured with immunoSEQ multiplex PCR; TCRdb has only the in-frame clones, and not every one. The sample carries approximately 380,000 clones, less than 85% recorded once. Trimming removed 3 bases at V and 2 bases at J, with 13 bases between. Germline values: CDR1 MNHEY, CDR2 SMNVEV (reference sequence). This CDR3 has 15 residues. Input material: peripheral blood. J is TRBJ1-1 and V is TRBV27, with D unresolved. The sequence was collected from a woman between 18 and 29 years old with acute or convalescent COVID-19. CDR3 residues: CASSLRVVRNTEAFF. The CDR3 nucleotides are TGTGCCAGCAGTTTGAGGGTGGTCAGAAACACTGAAGCTTTCTTT.